These 31 T cell receptor beta chains were sequenced from one sample in a study of neurological immune-mediated disorders. One entry per CDR3 protein results from TCRdb running MiXCR on the 5' RACE reads. The repertoire includes approximately 41,000 distinct CDR3 sequences, 14% of them detected once, and roughly 3.4% sits in the top ten. The sequencing input was CD4+ T cells from blood. The receptors stem from a woman aged 60-70 years with HTLV-1-associated myelopathy (HAM/TSP).

This clonotype was recorded many times. The chain recombines TRBV5-1 with TRBJ2-3; 8 bases are a match to TRBD1. CDR1 SGHRS and CDR2 YFSETQ come from the germline V gene. Unmatched junction bases numbered 8, after V lost 4 bases and J lost 1 base. This CDR3 is 16 amino acids long. CDR3 protein: CASSPGQGLGTDTQYF. As DNA, the CDR3 is TGCGCCAGCAGCCCTGGACAGGGTCTGGGCACAGATACGCAGTATTTT.

This clonotype has ten or more counts. Its ends do not fully match the called genes, so a read error is possible. The V gene is TRBV7-7, the J gene TRBJ1-1, with D maybe TRBD1 (5 bases). CDR1 is SSHAT and CDR2 is FNYEAQ in the germline V gene (reference sequence). CDR3 length: 13 residues. In DNA form, the CDR3 reads TGTGCTAGCAGCTCTCAGAGGGGCACTGAAGCTTTCTTT. Its protein product is CASSSQRGTEAFF.

This clonotype was counted at least ten times. The genes are TRBV12-3 or TRBV12-4 and TRBJ1-4, with 9 nucleotides matching TRBD1. The CDR3 covers 14 residues. V was pared by 4 bases and J by 11 bases, with 8 bases of the junction left unmatched. The CDR3 spells CASSSLGQGLKLFF. Written as DNA, the CDR3 is TGTGCCAGCAGTTCACTGGGACAGGGTTTGAAACTGTTTTTT.

Many counts were recorded for this clonotype. The chain couples TRBV5-1 to TRBJ1-6, with 7 nucleotides matching TRBD1. The CDR3 consists of 14 residues. Trimming took 4 bases from V and 8 from J; bases not matched to a gene: 6. CDR1 and CDR2 from the germline V gene are SGHRS and YFSETQ. The DNA of the CDR3 is TGCGCCAGCAGCCGGGATGGACAGGATTCACCCCTCCACTTT. As protein: CASSRDGQDSPLHF.

The sample holds many counts of this clonotype. The rearrangement uses TRBV29-1 and TRBJ1-1; tentative D call: TRBD1 (6 bases). Germline assignment: CDR1 SQVTM and CDR2 ANQGSEA. There are 14 residues in the CDR3. V was shortened by 6 bases and J by 0 bases, with 14 bases between the two germline ends. The CDR3 loop reads CSVLGQLMNTEAFF. In nucleotides, the CDR3 is TGCAGCGTCTTAGGACAGCTTATGAACACTGAAGCTTTCTTT.

This clonotype rates as medium-sized. J is TRBJ2-2 and V is TRBV5-1; 7 bases are shared with TRBD1. Germline CDR1 SGHRS, CDR2 YFSETQ. The CDR3 has 17 residues. V shed 0 bases and J 5 bases; nucleotides not matched to a gene: 10. CDR3 sequence (DNA): TGCGCCAGCAGCTTGGCACTGAGGGACAGAGGGACCGGGGAGCTGTTTTTT. This translates into CASSLALRDRGTGELFF.

This clonotype came up many times. CDR3 protein: CASSQRVTGPLNEQFF. CDR3 coding DNA: TGTGCCAGCAGCCAACGGGTGACAGGGCCCCTAAATGAGCAGTTCTTC. The chain couples TRBV7-2 to TRBJ2-1; TRBD1 matches 7 bases. The J segment lost 7 bases and the V segment lost 5 bases, leaving 14 bases of the junction unmatched. CDR3 length: 16 residues. Germline CDR1 SGHTA, CDR2 FQGNSA.

This clonotype appeared many times. This chain connects TRBV27 to TRBJ2-7, with D possibly matching TRBD2 (7 bases). This CDR3 spans 14 amino acids. V was pared by 5 bases and J by 3 bases, with 14 bases between. Germline CDR1 MNHEY, CDR2 SMNVEV (reference sequence). CDR3 sequence (DNA): TGTGCCAGCAGTGGCGGGGGCAGAAGCTACGAGCAGTACTTC. The encoded protein is CASSGGGRSYEQYF.

This clonotype was seen many times. V gene TRBV10-2 combines with J gene TRBJ1-2, with D hard to call. Germline V gives CDR1 WSHSY, CDR2 SAAADI. The CDR3 extends over 15 amino acids. Deletions cut 0 bases from V and 4 bases from J, with 12 bases between. CDR3 region: CASSESGTGPYGYTF. CDR3 coding DNA: TGCGCCAGCAGTGAGTCCGGCACCGGACCCTATGGCTACACCTTC.

This clonotype rates as medium-sized. V usage is TRBV12-3 or TRBV12-4 and J usage is TRBJ1-1; 7 bases fit TRBD1. The V gene end was trimmed by 0 bases and the J gene end by 4 bases; junction bases not matched to a gene: 2. There are 14 residues in the CDR3. The CDR3 nucleotides are TGTGCCAGCAGTTTAGCAGGGGGCACCACTGAAGCTTTCTTT. Translating it yields CASSLAGGTTEAFF.

This clonotype was seen ten or more times. The rearrangement links TRBV5-1 to TRBJ1-1; weak D call: TRBD1 (5 bases). CDR1 is SGHRS and CDR2 is YFSETQ in the germline V gene. Between the trimmed V and J ends, which lost 0 bases and 5 bases, there was a span of 14 bases. The CDR3 contains 15 residues. The CDR3 region is CASSLDGGELTEAFF. The CDR3 nucleotides read TGCGCCAGCAGCTTGGATGGGGGGGAGTTGACTGAAGCTTTCTTT.

This clonotype was detected ten times or more. The chain is built from TRBV5-1 and TRBJ2-2; D remains unclear. This CDR3 is built from 15 residues. CDR1 and CDR2 from the germline V gene are SGHRS and YFSETQ. V gave up 4 bases and J gave up 5 bases, with 15 bases separating them. In nucleotides, the CDR3 is TGCGCCAGCAGCGTCGACGACGGTGGGACCGGGGAGCTGTTTTTT. It yields the protein CASSVDDGGTGELFF.

This clonotype appeared many times. The rearrangement uses TRBV14 and TRBJ2-3; D assignment may be TRBD1 or TRBD2 (5 bases each). The germline V gene encodes CDR1 SGHDN and CDR2 FVKESK. This CDR3 is built from 17 residues. Trimming shortened V by 4 bases and J by 2 bases, and 19 bases separated the two germline ends. CDR3 in DNA: TGTGCCAGCAGCCCAAGGAGGACACACCACACCACAGATACGCAGTATTTT. It encodes CASSPRRTHHTTDTQYF.

The table lists this clonotype with many counts. This chain joins TRBV20-1 and TRBJ2-5; TRBD1 is a possible D gene (5 bases). Deletions cut 5 bases from V and 0 bases from J, with 10 bases between. The germline gives CDR1 DFQATT, CDR2 SNEGSKA (reference sequence). The CDR3 extends over 13 amino acids. The CDR3 protein is CSAPPTDQETQYF. The DNA of the CDR3 is TGCAGTGCTCCCCCGACAGACCAAGAGACCCAGTACTTC.

This clonotype was counted at least ten times. The genes are TRBV11-3 and TRBJ2-3; D call uncertain. Germline CDR1 and CDR2: SGHNT and YENEEA. The length of the CDR3 is 14 residues. The V end was cut by 3 bases, the J end by 2 bases, with 9 bases between. In nucleotides, the CDR3 is TGTGCCAGCAGCTTGTTTCCGGACACAGATACGCAGTATTTT. Its protein product is CASSLFPDTDTQYF. The full variable domain, its missing parts supplied by reference TRBV11-3 and TRBJ2-3, is EAGVVQSPRYKIIEKKQPVAFWCNPISGHNTLYWYLQNLGQGPELLIRYENEEAVDDSQLPKDRFSAERLKGVDSTLKIQPAELGDSAVYLCASSLFPDTDTQYFGPGTRLTVL.

This clonotype was seen many times. The V and J genes are TRBV24-1 and TRBJ2-1, with TRBD2 as a possible D gene (6 bases). Per the germline V gene, CDR1 is KGHDR and CDR2 is SFDVKD. The CDR3 contains 15 residues. Trimming pared 3 bases from V and 5 bases from J, leaving 13 bases between. The CDR3 reads CATSDARDSNNEQFF. In DNA form, the CDR3 reads TGTGCCACCAGTGATGCCCGGGACTCAAACAATGAGCAGTTCTTC.

Ten or more counts support this clonotype. J is TRBJ1-2 and V is TRBV5-1, with D possibly being TRBD1 (5 bases). The CDR3 has 14 amino acids. Germline CDR1 and CDR2: SGHRS and YFSETQ. V was cut by 0 bases and J by 1 base, with 7 bases left in between. CDR3: CASSLVQGNYGYTF. CDR3 DNA sequence: TGCGCCAGCAGCTTGGTTCAGGGTAACTATGGCTACACCTTC.

This clonotype was counted only a few times. The DNA is omitted, as the CDR3 cannot be located on it reliably, and the CDR3 follows TCRdb's listing. V and J are TRBV7-9 and TRBJ1-1; whether TRBD1, the table's D call, matches the DNA was not checked. The germline gives CDR1 SEHNR, CDR2 FQNEAQ (reference sequence). The length of the CDR3 is 21 amino acids, counting both ends. CDR3: CASSFYICSASIPGVNTEAFF.

This clonotype was seen repeatedly, ten times or more. V usage is TRBV20-1 and J usage is TRBJ2-1; 8 bases map to TRBD2. This CDR3 has 17 residues. Germline CDR1 DFQATT, CDR2 SNEGSKA (reference sequence). Unmatched junction bases numbered 11, after V lost 0 bases and J lost 4 bases. The CDR3 sequence is CSARDQGGGSTYNEQFF. In DNA form, the CDR3 reads TGCAGTGCTAGAGATCAAGGCGGGGGGTCCACTTACAATGAGCAGTTCTTC.

By frequency in the sample, this clonotype is medium-sized. J is TRBJ1-1 and V is TRBV20-1; 7 nucleotides match TRBD1. This CDR3 is built from 17 residues. Germline trimming cut 3 bases from V and 0 bases from J; bases unmatched to any gene: 13. The germline V gene has CDR1 DFQATT and CDR2 SNEGSKA (reference sequence). The CDR3 loop is CSASTEGAWDMNTEAFF. CDR3 bases: TGCAGTGCTAGTACCGAGGGGGCGTGGGACATGAACACTGAAGCTTTCTTT.

This clonotype was recorded at least ten times. The chain is built from TRBV4-2 and TRBJ1-2; D ambiguous. The germline V and J ends were trimmed by 0 bases and 8 bases, with 13 bases remaining between them. The CDR3 has 14 amino acids. CDR1 LGHNA and CDR2 YNFKEQ come from the germline V gene. CDR3 loop: CASSQEDPRLGYTF. The CDR3 coding sequence is TGTGCCAGCAGCCAAGAGGACCCGCGGCTGGGCTACACCTTC.

This clonotype has more than one count but fewer than ten. The chain links TRBV5-1 to TRBJ1-3; D gene unclear. CDR1 is SGHRS, CDR2 YFSETQ, per germline. The CDR3 runs 17 residues. Trimming pared 0 bases from V and 0 bases from J, leaving 13 bases between. In DNA, the CDR3 is TGCGCCAGCAGCTTGGTTGGCACTCTCACCTCTGGAAACACCATATATTTT. Amino acid sequence: CASSLVGTLTSGNTIYF. Together with reference TRBV5-1 and TRBJ1-3, the CDR3 gives the full variable domain: KAGVTQTPRYLIKTRGQQVTLSCSPISGHRSVSWYQQTPGQGLQFLFEYFSETQRNKGNFPGRFSGRQFSNSRSEMNVSTLELGDSALYLCASSLVGTLTSGNTIYFGEGSWLTVV.

This clonotype was detected ten times or more. V is TRBV5-1 and J is TRBJ2-7, with 7 bases matching TRBD1. Per germline, CDR1 SGHRS and CDR2 YFSETQ. The CDR3 has 16 amino acids. Germline trimming cut 0 bases from V and 1 base from J; bases unmatched to any gene: 7. The CDR3 DNA reads TGCGCCAGCAGCTTGGCGACAGGGTTTGGATCCTACGAGCAGTACTTC. Its protein product is CASSLATGFGSYEQYF. Full variable domain (rest looked up from reference TRBV5-1 and TRBJ2-7): KAGVTQTPRYLIKTRGQQVTLSCSPISGHRSVSWYQQTPGQGLQFLFEYFSETQRNKGNFPGRFSGRQFSNSRSEMNVSTLELGDSALYLCASSLATGFGSYEQYFGPGTRLTVT.

This clonotype was detected many times. The gene calls are TRBV18 and TRBJ2-5, with D possibly TRBD1 on 5 matching bases. V lost 4 bases, J lost 0 bases, and 21 bases lay in between. The CDR3 covers 18 residues. Germline-derived CDR1 and CDR2 are KGHSH and LQKENI. The CDR3 DNA follows: TGTGCCAGCTCACGAAACATCGCCAGGACATTTGACCAAGAGACCCAGTACTTC. Its translation: CASSRNIARTFDQETQYF.

The sample holds many counts of this clonotype. The rearrangement joins TRBV7-2 to TRBJ2-1; unclear D gene. V shed 1 base and J shed 9 bases, with 10 bases lying between them. Per germline, CDR1 SGHTA and CDR2 FQGNSA. This CDR3 has 13 residues. CDR3 nucleotides: TGTGCCAGCAGCTTAGATTGGCTTGGTGAGCAGTTCTTC. This codes for CASSLDWLGEQFF.

This clonotype has only a few counts. The rearrangement joins TRBV4-3 to TRBJ2-3; 16 bases align to TRBD2. From germline, CDR1 is LGHNA and CDR2 YSLEER. After removal of 1 base from V and 8 bases from J, the junction contained 6 bases not matched to a gene. The CDR3 runs to 17 residues. CDR3 sequence (DNA): TGCGCCAGCAGCCAAGCGGGACTAGCGGGGGGGCGTGGTACGCAGTATTTT. Translating gives CASSQAGLAGGRGTQYF.

This clonotype was counted ten times or more. The chain links TRBV4-2 to TRBJ2-3; TRBD2 matches at 14 bases. The CDR3 is 18 amino acids. The V gene's germline CDR1 is LGHNA and CDR2 YNFKEQ. Unmatched junction bases numbered 6, after V lost 0 bases and J lost 4 bases. CDR3 nucleotide sequence: TGTGCCAGCAGCCAAGATGGGGGACTAGCGGGGGCCTCAGATACGCAGTATTTT. It is translated as CASSQDGGLAGASDTQYF.

This clonotype was counted many times. The rearrangement uses TRBV5-6 and TRBJ2-7; no reliable D call. V gave up 2 bases and J gave up 4 bases, with 16 bases separating them. Germline V gene sequence: CDR1 SGHDT, CDR2 YYEEEE. CDR3 length: 15 residues. The CDR3 DNA is TGTGCCAGCAGCTTCGAACGATACAGCGCTTACGAGCAGTACTTC. Its translation is CASSFERYSAYEQYF.

This clonotype has a handful of counts. The J gene is TRBJ2-3, the V gene TRBV20-1; unclear D gene. Germline values: CDR1 DFQATT, CDR2 SNEGSKA (reference sequence). The CDR3 sequence is 14 residues long. Trimming removed 1 base at V and 2 bases at J, with 10 bases between. CDR3 in DNA: TGCAGTGCTAGAGTAGGCGGATTCACAGATACGCAGTATTTT. It translates to CSARVGGFTDTQYF.

This clonotype has at least ten counts. The chain couples TRBV5-1 to TRBJ1-2; D gene unclear. This CDR3 is built from 14 residues. V lost 0 bases, J lost 4 bases, and 10 bases lay in between. The germline V gene has CDR1 SGHRS and CDR2 YFSETQ. In DNA form, the CDR3 reads TGCGCCAGCAGCTTGGGAGATATGGGCTATGGCTACACCTTC. This codes for CASSLGDMGYGYTF. Looking up the rest from reference TRBV5-1 and TRBJ1-2 gives the full variable domain: KAGVTQTPRYLIKTRGQQVTLSCSPISGHRSVSWYQQTPGQGLQFLFEYFSETQRNKGNFPGRFSGRQFSNSRSEMNVSTLELGDSALYLCASSLGDMGYGYTFGSGTRLTVV.

This clonotype was seen ten or more times. The chain uses TRBV12-3 or TRBV12-4 and TRBJ1-1; D unclear. The CDR3 contains 10 residues. V dropped 8 bases and J dropped 4 bases, with 5 bases sitting between them. The CDR3 DNA reads as TGTGCCAGCCAACGCACTGAAGCTTTCTTT. Its protein is CASQRTEAFF.